This is a list of T cell receptor beta chains from one sample in a study of T cell responses to AZD1222 COVID-19 vaccine. Some clones are missing from TCRdb's copy, which holds only in-frame ones; the method was immunoSEQ multiplex PCR. Here the sample spans 120,000 or so clones, around 90% being singletons. Source: peripheral blood, taken on day 0 of AZD1222 vaccination. The receptors shown here come from an adult in good health. The CDR3 runs from the conserved cysteine through the conserved F or W. Fields, in order: V gene, D gene, clone size, J gene, CDR3 protein, CDR3 DNA. D genes are given only for firm matches. Some rows have no size entry. The others give once, few or many, or a class for an expanded clone.

V: TRBV6-5; D: NA; size: NA; J: TRBJ1-1; CDR3: CASSPLAGVNTEAFF; DNA: TGTGCCAGCAGCCCCCTCGCGGGGGTGAACACTGAAGCTTTCTTT
V: TRBV18; D: TRBD1; size: NA; J: TRBJ2-7; CDR3: CASSPPVGQGPNEQYF; DNA: TGTGCCAGCTCACCACCTGTAGGACAGGGGCCCAACGAGCAGTACTTC
V: TRBV19; D: TRBD2; size: NA; J: TRBJ2-1; CDR3: CASSIGGGTSGEQFF; DNA: TGTGCCAGTAGTATAGGGGGAGGGACTAGCGGCGAGCAGTTCTTC
V: TRBV11-2; D: TRBD2; size: NA; J: TRBJ2-3; CDR3: CASSLLAGLTDTQYF; DNA: TGTGCCAGCAGCCTACTAGCGGGGCTCACAGATACGCAGTATTTT
V: TRBV30; D: TRBD1; size: NA; J: TRBJ1-4; CDR3: CAWSALDRAGYQLFF; DNA: TGTGCCTGGAGTGCCCTGGACAGGGCTGGTTATCAACTGTTTTTT
V: TRBV9; D: NA; size: NA; J: TRBJ2-3; CDR3: CASSPWTLSTDTQYF; DNA: TGTGCCAGCAGCCCTTGGACACTTAGCACAGATACGCAGTATTTT
V: TRBV7-9; D: NA; size: NA; J: TRBJ1-1; CDR3: CASSPVGRGGKAFF; DNA: TGTGCCAGCAGCCCCGTGGGGCGGGGGGGGAAAGCTTTCTTT
V: TRBV4-1; D: NA; size: NA; J: TRBJ2-1; CDR3: CASSQPPGTDPSYNEQFF; DNA: TGCGCCAGCAGCCAACCCCCCGGGACTGACCCATCCTACAATGAGCAGTTCTTC
V: TRBV4-1; D: NA; size: NA; J: TRBJ1-1; CDR3: CASSPRQGGNTEAFF; DNA: TGCGCCAGCAGCCCTCGGCAGGGAGGGAACACTGAAGCTTTCTTT
V: TRBV10-3; D: NA; size: NA; J: TRBJ2-3; CDR3: CAISESTSIMADTQYF; DNA: TGTGCCATCAGTGAGTCGACTAGTATCATGGCAGATACGCAGTATTTT
V: TRBV6-5; D: TRBD1; size: NA; J: TRBJ2-7; CDR3: CAATGQNSYEQYF; DNA: TGTGCCGCCACGGGACAGAACTCCTACGAGCAGTACTTC
V: TRBV7-3; D: NA; size: NA; J: TRBJ1-1; CDR3: CASSLIRVGQNTEAFF; DNA: TGTGCCAGCAGCTTAATCAGGGTGGGTCAGAACACTGAAGCTTTCTTT
V: TRBV3-1/TRBV3-2; D: NA; size: NA; J: TRBJ2-7; CDR3: CASSQRGGDTDFF; DNA: TGTGCCAGCAGCCAAAGGGGGGGGGACACGGACTTCTTC
V: TRBV29-1; D: TRBD1; size: NA; J: TRBJ2-7; CDR3: CSAGTGGYYEQYF; DNA: TGCAGCGCTGGGACAGGGGGATACTACGAGCAGTACTTC
V: TRBV11-1; D: NA; size: once; J: TRBJ1-2; CDR3: CASSPSSHGYTF; DNA: TGTGCCAGCAGCCCTAGCTCCCATGGCTACACCTTC
V: TRBV9; D: NA; size: NA; J: TRBJ2-3; CDR3: CASSPGTDTQYF; DNA: TGTGCCAGCAGCCCGGGTACAGATACGCAGTATTTT
V: TRBV6-5; D: NA; size: once; J: TRBJ1-2; CDR3: CASSYGSPNYGCTF; DNA: TGTGCCAGCAGTTATGGGAGTCCGAACTATGGCTGCACCTTC
V: TRBV3-1/TRBV3-2; D: NA; size: NA; J: TRBJ2-1; CDR3: CASSQGNNKRRDNEQFF; DNA: TGTGCCAGCAGCCAAGGAAACAATAAGCGGAGAGACAATGAGCAGTTCTTC
V: TRBV5-1; D: NA; size: NA; J: TRBJ1-1; CDR3: CASSLDRISGEAFF; DNA: TGCGCCAGCAGCTTGGACAGAATTTCAGGGGAAGCTTTCTTT
V: TRBV5-4; D: TRBD2; size: NA; J: TRBJ2-1; CDR3: CASSLTSGDYNEQFF; DNA: TGTGCCAGCAGCTTGACTAGCGGGGACTACAATGAGCAGTTCTTC
V: TRBV7-9; D: NA; size: once; J: TRBJ1-1; CDR3: CASSLGLAEVAEAFF; DNA: TGTGCCAGCAGCTTAGGTCTGGCCGAGGTGGCCGAAGCTTTCTTT
V: TRBV11-3; D: NA; size: NA; J: TRBJ2-1; CDR3: CASSLGANEQFF; DNA: TGTGCCAGCAGCTTAGGGGCCAATGAGCAGTTCTTC
V: TRBV6-5; D: NA; size: NA; J: TRBJ1-5; CDR3: CASSRTDRPDWPQHF; DNA: TGTGCCAGCAGCCGGACCGACAGGCCGGATTGGCCCCAGCATTTT
V: TRBV10-2; D: NA; size: NA; J: TRBJ2-7; CDR3: CASKGERDSYEQYF; DNA: TGCGCCAGCAAGGGGGAGCGAGACTCCTACGAGCAGTACTTC
V: TRBV10-3; D: TRBD1; size: NA; J: TRBJ1-5; CDR3: CAISGTGGFQPQHF; DNA: TGTGCCATCAGTGGGACAGGGGGCTTTCAGCCCCAGCATTTT
V: TRBV6-5; D: NA; size: NA; J: TRBJ2-7; CDR3: CASSRRQVQSYEQYF; DNA: TGTGCCAGCAGTCGTAGACAGGTCCAATCCTACGAGCAGTACTTC
V: TRBV9; D: NA; size: NA; J: TRBJ1-2; CDR3: CASSVAGANYGYTF; DNA: TGTGCCAGCAGCGTAGCTGGGGCTAACTATGGCTACACCTTC
V: TRBV4-1; D: TRBD2; size: NA; J: TRBJ2-5; CDR3: CASSQREVETQYF; DNA: TGCGCCAGCAGCCAACGGGAGGTAGAGACCCAGTACTTC
V: TRBV6-2/TRBV6-3; D: NA; size: NA; J: TRBJ2-7; CDR3: CASSQAYEQYF; DNA: TGTGCCAGCAGTCAAGCCTACGAGCAGTACTTC
V: TRBV3-1/TRBV3-2; D: NA; size: NA; J: TRBJ2-7; CDR3: CASSQDPPGRIYEQYF; DNA: TGTGCCAGCAGCCAAGATCCCCCGGGGAGGATTTACGAGCAGTACTTC
V: TRBV4-1; D: TRBD1; size: NA; J: TRBJ2-1; CDR3: CASSQDAQGALGNEQFF; DNA: TGCGCCAGCAGCCAAGATGCCCAGGGGGCGCTTGGGAATGAGCAGTTCTTC
V: TRBV5-5; D: NA; size: NA; J: TRBJ2-1; CDR3: CASSQPGARNEQFF; DNA: TGTGCCAGCAGCCAACCGGGGGCCCGCAATGAGCAGTTCTTC
V: TRBV30; D: TRBD1; size: NA; J: TRBJ1-5; CDR3: CAWSRGTGERSNQPQHF; DNA: TGTGCCTGGAGTCGAGGAACAGGGGAAAGGAGCAATCAGCCCCAGCATTTT
V: TRBV2; D: NA; size: NA; J: TRBJ1-6; CDR3: CASGSSPLHF; DNA: TGTGCCAGCGGGTCTTCACCCCTCCACTTT
V: TRBV3-1/TRBV3-2; D: TRBD2; size: NA; J: TRBJ2-7; CDR3: CASSPAPSIAGYEQYF; DNA: TGTGCCAGCAGCCCAGCCCCATCGATAGCGGGCTACGAGCAGTACTTC
V: TRBV9; D: NA; size: NA; J: TRBJ2-2; CDR3: CASSVAAGKVTTGELFF; DNA: TGTGCCAGCAGCGTAGCTGCGGGGAAAGTCACCACCGGGGAGCTGTTTTTT
V: TRBV6-5; D: NA; size: once; J: TRBJ1-5; CDR3: CASDSYSNQPQHF; DNA: TGTGCCAGTGACTCTTATAGCAATCAGCCCCAGCATTTT
V: TRBV6-5; D: NA; size: few; J: TRBJ2-7; CDR3: CASKDLYEQYF; DNA: TGTGCCAGCAAGGACCTTTACGAGCAGTACTTC
V: TRBV3-1/TRBV3-2; D: NA; size: NA; J: TRBJ2-7; CDR3: CASSRPGQLSYEQYF; DNA: TGTGCCAGCAGCCGGCCTGGACAGCTCTCCTACGAGCAGTACTTC
V: TRBV6-1; D: TRBD1; size: NA; J: TRBJ1-4; CDR3: CASSDQGARGEKLFF; DNA: TGTGCCAGCAGTGACCAGGGGGCAAGGGGTGAAAAACTGTTTTTT
V: TRBV28; D: NA; size: NA; J: TRBJ2-4; CDR3: CASRGVGKNIQYF; DNA: TGTGCCAGCAGGGGAGTCGGGAAAAACATTCAGTACTTC
V: TRBV5-1; D: TRBD1; size: NA; J: TRBJ2-2; CDR3: CASSAGQGSGELFF; DNA: TGCGCCAGCAGCGCGGGACAGGGGTCCGGGGAGCTGTTTTTT
V: TRBV2; D: TRBD1; size: once; J: TRBJ1-2; CDR3: CASTGAGGNGYTF; DNA: TGTGCCAGCACCGGGGCAGGGGGCAATGGCTACACCTTC
V: TRBV5-5; D: NA; size: once; J: TRBJ2-7; CDR3: CASSFPVGGASSYEQYF; DNA: TGTGCCAGCAGCTTTCCTGTAGGGGGAGCTAGCTCCTACGAGCAGTACTTC
V: TRBV30; D: NA; size: NA; J: TRBJ1-2; CDR3: CAWSAGANYGYTF; DNA: TGTGCCTGGAGTGCTGGGGCTAACTATGGCTACACCTTC
V: TRBV5-1; D: NA; size: NA; J: TRBJ2-7; CDR3: CASSLHPDLSYEQYF; DNA: TGCGCCAGCAGCTTGCACCCCGACCTCTCCTACGAGCAGTACTTC
V: TRBV5-1; D: NA; size: NA; J: TRBJ2-1; CDR3: CASGLGRSSYNEQFF; DNA: TGCGCCAGCGGGTTGGGGCGGAGCTCCTACAATGAGCAGTTCTTC
V: TRBV18; D: NA; size: NA; J: TRBJ1-1; CDR3: CASSPLNTEAFF; DNA: TGTGCCAGCTCACCGCTGAACACTGAAGCTTTCTTT
V: TRBV6-5; D: TRBD1; size: NA; J: TRBJ2-7; CDR3: CASSSLLQGVNYEQYF; DNA: TGTGCCAGCAGTTCTCTATTACAGGGGGTAAACTACGAGCAGTACTTC
V: TRBV27; D: TRBD2; size: NA; J: TRBJ2-7; CDR3: CASRQASGSYEQYF; DNA: TGTGCCAGCAGACAGGCTAGCGGCTCCTACGAGCAGTACTTC
V: TRBV28; D: NA; size: NA; J: TRBJ2-1; CDR3: CASNDWGAGNEQFF; DNA: TGTGCCAGTAATGACTGGGGGGCTGGTAATGAGCAGTTCTTC
V: TRBV6-4; D: TRBD1; size: NA; J: TRBJ1-2; CDR3: CASSATGEGYGYTF; DNA: TGTGCCAGCAGTGCGACAGGGGAGGGCTATGGCTACACCTTC